The 9 T cell receptor beta chains listed next were all sequenced from one sample in a study of Graves' ophthalmopathy and Graves' hyperthyroidism. The TCR beta CDR3 regions underwent amplification from RNA transcripts. The workflow started with a first-round RT-PCR run with HTBI primers and then moved on to a second-round multiplex PCR. TCRdb reanalysed the multiplex PCR reads using MiXCR and keeps one entry per CDR3 protein. The table has around 590,000 distinct CDR3 sequences, under 45% seen once; the top ten hold about 4%. The sequencing sample was made of peripheral blood or thyroid tissue (not recorded which). Every receptor here comes from an adult man with Graves' hyperthyroidism.

This clonotype was seen ten or more times. V usage is TRBV6-1 and J usage is TRBJ2-7, with D unresolved. CDR1 and CDR2 from the germline V gene are MNHNS and SASEGT. The length of the CDR3 is 14 residues. V was pared by 1 base and J by 2 bases, with 9 bases between. CDR3 nucleotide sequence: TGTGCCAGCAGTGAAGGGGTCAGCACCTACGAGCAGTACTTC. Translating it yields CASSEGVSTYEQYF.

The chain has TRBV7-2 and TRBJ1-5; a weak D match, TRBD1 (5 bases). This CDR3 is 13 amino acids long. Per the germline V gene, CDR1 is SGHTA and CDR2 is FQGNSA. V was trimmed by 2 bases and J by 7 bases, leaving 9 bases between them. DNA of the CDR3: TGTGCCAGCAGCTTATGGGGCGGGCAGCCCCAGCATTTT. It is translated as CASSLWGGQPQHF.

Points on this clonotype: This may be a read error, as it is one base from a much larger clone. The chain has TRBV6-6 and TRBJ2-5; the D gene is possibly TRBD2 (6 bases). Germline CDR1 and CDR2: MNHNY and SVGAGI (reference sequence). Deletions cut 8 bases from V and 7 bases from J, with 17 bases between. The length of the CDR3 is 13 residues. The CDR3, as DNA: TGTGCCAGCGGTGAAGGAAAAGCGGGGACCCAGTACTTC. This gives the protein CASGEGKAGTQYF.

This chain connects TRBV7-2 to TRBJ2-3; weak D call: TRBD2 (6 bases). Trimming took 4 bases from V and 4 from J, leaving 15 bases between them. This CDR3 spans 15 amino acids. Germline lookup yields CDR1 SGHTA and CDR2 FQGNSA. CDR3 sequence reads: CASSSKGSSADTQYF. The CDR3 nucleotides are TGTGCCAGCAGCTCGAAAGGGTCTAGCGCAGATACGCAGTATTTT.

This clonotype was observed a single time. The V gene is TRBV20-1, the J gene TRBJ2-5; TRBD2 agrees at 14 bases. CDR1 is DFQATT and CDR2 is SNEGSKA in the germline V gene (reference sequence). There are 16 residues in the CDR3. V trimming: 4 bases; J trimming: 1 base; junction bases outside the gene matches: 5. CDR3 sequence reads: CSAKGTSGGLQETQYF. Here the CDR3 DNA reads TGCAGTGCTAAAGGGACTAGCGGGGGCCTCCAAGAGACCCAGTACTTC.

This rearrangement joins TRBV5-8 to TRBJ2-7, with no clear D. CDR3 length: 13 residues. Germline V gene data show CDR1 as SGHTS and CDR2 as YDEGEE. Trimming shortened V by 2 bases and J by 7 bases, and 13 bases separated the two germline ends. CDR3 in amino acids: CASSFLANNEQYF. The CDR3 DNA sequence: TGTGCCAGCAGCTTTTTGGCAAACAATGAGCAGTACTTC.

Worth noting for this clonotype: A single base separates this from a much larger clone, so it may be a read error. The chain is built from TRBV6-1 and TRBJ1-5; weak D call: TRBD1 (5 bases). Germline V lookup: CDR1 MNHNS, CDR2 SASEGT. The CDR3 sequence is 15 residues long. The chain's CDR3 is CASSPRQGRHHPQHF. The CDR3 region has the DNA TGTGCCAGCAGTCCCCGTCAGGGCAGGCATCATCCCCAGCATTTT.

This clonotype was recorded at least ten times. V usage is TRBV5-1 and J usage is TRBJ2-7; 8 nucleotides agree with TRBD1. The germline V gene encodes CDR1 SGHRS and CDR2 YFSETQ. The CDR3 covers 14 residues. V lost 0 bases and J lost 6; bases outside the gene matches: 5. Here the CDR3 reads CASSLGQGISEQYF. Written as DNA, the CDR3 is TGCGCCAGCAGCTTGGGACAGGGGATTAGCGAGCAGTACTTC.

Notes on this clonotype: This may be a read error, as it is one base from a much larger clone. V usage is TRBV19 and J usage is TRBJ1-4; D may be TRBD1 (5 bases). CDR1 LNHDA and CDR2 SQIVND come from the germline V gene (reference sequence). The CDR3 is 15 amino acids. The CDR3 sequence is CASSTMGGTNDKLFF. CDR3 DNA: TGTGCCAGTAGTACGATGGGGGGAACTAATGATAAACTGTTTTTT.